Presented here are 32 T cell receptor beta chains from one specimen sequenced in a study of blood T cells in healthy people across ages. Together with a sample-barcoded 5' primer, a J-beta primer mix was included in a second PCR lasting about 6 to 11 cycles. TCRdb independently ran MiXCR on the 5' RACE reads; one entry per CDR3 protein. The repertoire holds some 700,000 distinct CDR3 sequences, around a fifth seen once, with about 20% in the top ten. Sequenced: blood. The receptors stem from a man between 65 and 79 years old in good health.

This clonotype was picked up a small number of times. The DNA for the CDR3 is TGCGCCAGCAGTGAGTCGGGAGGGGCAGAGACCCAGTACTTC. Its protein product is CASSESGGAETQYF. This chain joins TRBV10-1 and TRBJ2-5; TRBD2 matches at 7 bases. The length of the CDR3 is 14 residues. V dropped 0 bases and J dropped 4; count of bases not matched to a gene: 2. Germline assignment: CDR1 WNHNN and CDR2 SYGVQD (reference sequence).

On this clonotype itself: One junction end disagrees with the germline gene, perhaps due to a read error. The J gene is TRBJ1-1, the V gene TRBV6-5; D is perhaps TRBD1 (6 bases). Germline assignment: CDR1 MNHEY and CDR2 SVGAGI. There are 14 residues in the CDR3. The CDR3 loop is CTSSRWTVNTEAFF. In DNA, the CDR3 is TGTACCAGCAGTAGATGGACAGTGAACACTGAAGCTTTCTTT.

The CDR3: CASSLDGGGTQYF. CDR3 coding DNA: TGTGCCAGCAGCTTGGACGGGGGGGGAACGCAGTATTTT. The chain couples TRBV13 to TRBJ2-3; 8 bases line up with TRBD2. After removal of 3 bases from V and 9 bases from J, the junction contained 5 bases not matched to a gene. The length of the CDR3 is 13 residues. Germline assignment: CDR1 PRHDT and CDR2 FYEKMQ (reference sequence). Full variable domain (remainder filled in from reference TRBV13 and TRBJ2-3): AAGVIQSPRHLIKEKRETATLKCYPIPRHDTVYWYQQGPGQDPQFLISFYEKMQSDKGSIPDRFSAQQFSDYHSELNMSSLELGDSALYFCASSLDGGGTQYFGPGTRLTVL.

A few counts support this clonotype. This CDR3 reads CASSLDSGSRTDTQYF. The CDR3 nucleotides read TGTGCCAGCAGCTTAGATAGCGGGAGTCGCACAGATACGCAGTATTTT. The rearrangement joins TRBV7-9 to TRBJ2-3; 9 nucleotides line up with TRBD2. CDR3 length equals 16 residues. From germline, CDR1 is SEHNR and CDR2 FQNEAQ (reference sequence). V was clipped by 1 base and J by 1 base; unmatched bases: 3.

The table lists this clonotype with a few counts. J is TRBJ1-4 and V is TRBV20-1; tentatively, D is TRBD1 (5 bases). This CDR3 is built from 13 residues. Trimming removed 1 base at V and 6 bases at J, with 9 bases between. CDR1 is DFQATT, CDR2 SNEGSKA, per germline (reference sequence). The CDR3 DNA reads TGCAGTGCTAGAGTGGTACAGGATGAAAAACTGTTTTTT. It translates to CSARVVQDEKLFF.

This clonotype was seen more than once but under ten times. The genes are TRBV10-1 and TRBJ2-2, with 7 bases matching TRBD1. With V trimmed by 6 bases and J by 4 bases, 2 bases remained unmatched. The germline CDR1 and CDR2 sequences are WNHNN and SYGVQD (reference sequence). The length of the CDR3 is 13 residues. CDR3 DNA sequence: TGCGCCAGCAGAGAGGGGGCCACCGGGGAGCTGTTTTTT. This sequence encodes CASREGATGELFF.

This clonotype was detected many times. The chain employs TRBV28 and TRBJ1-5; D may be TRBD1 (6 bases). The V end lost 7 bases, the J end lost 6 bases, and 19 bases lay between the germline ends. The CDR3 consists of 15 residues. Germline V CDR1 and CDR2: MDHEN, SYDVKM. The CDR3 region has the DNA TGTGCCAGCATTAAGGCCCGGGGGGCAATTCAGCCCCAGCATTTT. This gives the protein CASIKARGAIQPQHF.

This chain joins TRBV6-6 and TRBJ2-3; TRBD2 aligns across 8 bases. V shed 6 bases, J shed 7 bases, and the junction held 6 bases outside the gene matches. From germline, CDR1 is MNHNY and CDR2 SVGAGI (reference sequence). The length of the CDR3 is 13 residues. CDR3 DNA: TGTGCCAGCAGCCCGGGGGGGACCCATACGCAGTATTTT. Translation gives CASSPGGTHTQYF.

The chain is built from TRBV18 and TRBJ2-7; D unclear. Germline CDR1 KGHSH, CDR2 LQKENI. The V and J ends lost 5 bases and 3 bases respectively, with 17 bases between them. CDR3 length: 15 residues. CDR3 loop: CASSSKSGPNYEQYV. DNA for the CDR3: TGTGCCAGCTCATCAAAATCAGGTCCAAACTACGAGCAGTACGTC.

The chain combines TRBV2 with TRBJ2-5; D is ambiguous. With 4 bases removed from V and 7 bases from J, the gap between germline ends came to 10 bases. This CDR3 spans 12 amino acids. Germline V gives CDR1 SNHLY, CDR2 FYNNEI. The CDR3 DNA sequence: TGTGCCAGCAGTGCTGTCGGTTTGACCCAGTACTTC. Translated: CASSAVGLTQYF.

As to this clonotype: Compared with germline, one end of the junction differs, possibly owing to a read error. The chain links TRBV3-1 to TRBJ2-7; D gene uncertain. The germline CDR1 and CDR2 sequences are LGHDT and YNNKEL (reference sequence). This CDR3 has 12 amino acids. The DNA for the CDR3 is TGTGCCAGCAGCCAACTACAGTACGAGCACTACTTC. It is translated as CASSQLQYEHYF.

The chain has TRBV6-2 or TRBV6-3 and TRBJ1-1; no clear D gene. Germline CDR1 and CDR2: MNHEY and SVGEGT. This CDR3 comprises 13 residues. V gave up 0 bases and J gave up 1 base, with 3 bases separating them. In DNA form, the CDR3 reads TGTGCCAGCAGTTACTCGGCGAACACTGAAGCTTTCTTT. Its protein is CASSYSANTEAFF.

In its sample, this clonotype was seen a few times. V is TRBV9 and J is TRBJ2-4, with D perhaps given as TRBD1 or TRBD2 (6 bases each). The length of the CDR3 is 14 residues. Trimming shortened V by 7 bases and J by 3 bases, and 14 bases separated the two germline ends. From germline, CDR1 is SGDLS and CDR2 YYNGEE. The CDR3 region has the DNA TGTGCCAGCGAAAGGGGGGAAGGCAAAAACATTCAGTACTTC. Amino acids: CASERGEGKNIQYF.

The chain links TRBV7-2 to TRBJ2-3; D not certain. Germline V gene lookup returns CDR1 SGHTA and CDR2 FQGNSA. Trimming stripped 5 bases from V and 3 bases from J, with 12 bases between. This CDR3 has 14 amino acids. CDR3 in DNA: TGTGCCAGCAGCGCCCCGCTAGGTACAGATACGCAGTATTTT. Protein product: CASSAPLGTDTQYF.

The V and J genes are TRBV19 and TRBJ2-6; 8 bases align to TRBD1. The germline CDR1 and CDR2 sequences are LNHDA and SQIVND (reference sequence). This CDR3 region has 18 residues. The V and J ends lost 1 base and 0 bases, in that order; junction bases with no gene match: 5. CDR3 sequence reads: CASSIGQGANSGANVLTF. In nucleotides, the CDR3 is TGTGCCAGTAGTATAGGGCAGGGGGCCAACTCTGGGGCCAACGTCCTGACTTTC.

The CDR3 nucleotides are TGCAGTGCCCCACTAAGTCCGACCTCTGGGGCCAACGTCCTGACTTTC. Translation: CSAPLSPTSGANVLTF. The rearrangement uses TRBV20-1 and TRBJ2-6, with D hard to call. V was pared by 6 bases and J by 0 bases, with 15 bases between. Germline CDR1 reads DFQATT; CDR2 reads SNEGSKA (reference sequence). This CDR3 spans 16 amino acids.

The chain carries TRBV20-1 and TRBJ2-3, with D possibly being TRBD1 or TRBD2 (5 bases each). CDR3 length: 11 amino acids. Trimming pared 8 bases from V and 2 bases from J, leaving 8 bases between. Germline V gene lookup returns CDR1 DFQATT and CDR2 SNEGSKA (reference sequence). DNA of the CDR3: TGCAGTACGGGGCACACAGATACGCAGTATTTT. Translating gives CSTGHTDTQYF.

V gene TRBV4-2 combines with J gene TRBJ2-5, with D possibly being TRBD2 (5 bases). The CDR3 length is 15 residues. The V end lost 1 base, the J end lost 4 bases, and 13 bases lay between the germline ends. The V gene's germline CDR1 is LGHNA and CDR2 YNFKEQ. CDR3 in amino acids: CASSQAEGAVETQYF. DNA for the CDR3: TGTGCCAGCAGCCAAGCTGAGGGAGCGGTAGAGACCCAGTACTTC.

The chain employs TRBV9 and TRBJ2-2, with 10 bases fitting TRBD2. Unmatched junction bases numbered 6, after V lost 0 bases and J lost 4 bases. CDR1 is SGDLS and CDR2 is YYNGEE in the germline V gene. The CDR3 covers 17 residues. CDR3 coding DNA: TGTGCCAGCAGCGTAGGAAGCGGGAGGGCCGGCACCGGGGAGCTGTTTTTT. Its protein is CASSVGSGRAGTGELFF.

This clonotype was counted between two and nine times. This sequence joins TRBV11-2 and TRBJ1-6; 8 bases line up with TRBD1. Trimming at V came to 6 bases and at J to 7 bases, leaving 8 bases not matched to a gene. Germline CDR1 is SGHAT and CDR2 is FQNNGV. This CDR3 is 15 amino acids long. The CDR3 DNA sequence: TGTGCCAGCAGTTTTGGGACAGGTTCCAATTCACCCCTCCACTTT. It specifies CASSFGTGSNSPLHF.

The chain is built from TRBV12-3 or TRBV12-4 and TRBJ2-3; 14 bases are a match to TRBD2. This CDR3 is 17 amino acids long. The V gene end was trimmed by 3 bases and the J gene end by 1 base; junction bases not matched to a gene: 3. CDR3 sequence (DNA): TGTGCCAGCAGTTTTAAGACTAGCGGGGGGGGCACAGATACGCAGTATTTT. It translates to CASSFKTSGGGTDTQYF.

This chain links TRBV6-5 with TRBJ2-1; no definite D call. The CDR3 covers 13 residues. Germline V gene data show CDR1 as MNHEY and CDR2 as SVGAGI. V was cut by 5 bases and J by 3 bases, with 8 bases left in between. The CDR3 sequence: CASSAPGYNEQFF. The CDR3 DNA reads as TGTGCCAGCAGTGCCCCGGGCTACAATGAGCAGTTCTTC.

The chain combines TRBV27 with TRBJ1-5; 9 positions agree with TRBD1. This CDR3 has 14 residues. Per the germline V gene, CDR1 is MNHEY and CDR2 is SMNVEV (reference sequence). Unmatched junction bases numbered 4, after V lost 5 bases and J lost 5 bases. This CDR3 is CASSQDRGDQPQHF. In nucleotides, the CDR3 is TGTGCCAGCAGTCAGGACAGGGGCGATCAGCCCCAGCATTTT.

By sample fraction, this clonotype is medium-sized. The chain has TRBV7-9 and TRBJ2-3; D not certain. The CDR3 is made up of 12 amino acids. Deletions cut 3 bases from V and 5 bases from J, with 6 bases between. In germline, CDR1 is SEHNR, CDR2 FQNEAQ (reference sequence). CDR3 bases: TGTGCCAGCAGCTTTTTGTTAGATACGCAGTATTTT. This gives the protein CASSFLLDTQYF.

This clonotype has more than one count but fewer than ten. The rearrangement joins TRBV4-2 to TRBJ2-1; 7 bases line up with TRBD2. The end of the DNA is better explained by TRBJ2-5, so the J call may be wrong. Germline loops: CDR1 LGHNA, CDR2 YNFKEQ. This CDR3 contains 13 residues. Here the CDR3 DNA reads TGTGCCAGCAGCCCGGGGGGAAGGAAGACCCAGTACTTC. It translates to CASSPGGRKTQYF.

This clonotype was recorded a few times. V usage is TRBV15 and J usage is TRBJ2-1; 7 positions match TRBD2. Looked up from germline, CDR1 is LNHNV and CDR2 is YYDKDF (reference sequence). The V segment lost 0 bases and the J segment 5 bases; nucleotides outside the gene matches: 7. CDR3 length equals 16 residues. The CDR3, as DNA: TGTGCCACCAGCAGAGAAGTGGGAGCGGGGAACAATGAGCAGTTCTTC. It yields the protein CATSREVGAGNNEQFF.

A few counts support this clonotype. This sequence joins TRBV3-1 and TRBJ2-5; D is uncertain. V shed 0 bases and J shed 1 base, with 18 bases lying between them. Germline CDR1 is LGHDT and CDR2 is YNNKEL (reference sequence). The CDR3 extends over 18 amino acids. Here the CDR3 DNA reads TGTGCCAGCAGCCAAGAGGTCGTCGACCGACTTGTCCAAGAGACCCAGTACTTC. This translates into CASSQEVVDRLVQETQYF.

This sequence joins TRBV28 and TRBJ2-5, with TRBD1 matching 8 bases. Germline lookup yields CDR1 MDHEN and CDR2 SYDVKM. CDR3 length: 15 residues. Trimming cost V 5 bases and J 4 bases; bases outside gene matches: 9. The CDR3 DNA sequence: TGTGCCAGCAGTCGTGGACAGGGCTGCGGAGAGACCCAGTACTTC. Translating it yields CASSRGQGCGETQYF.

The sample holds a few counts of this clonotype. The rearrangement uses TRBV7-3 and TRBJ1-1, with TRBD1 as a possible D gene (6 bases). The CDR3 runs to 13 residues. Deletions cut 2 bases from V and 5 bases from J, with 9 bases between. Germline V lookup: CDR1 SGHTA, CDR2 FQGTGA. The CDR3 DNA sequence: TGTGCCAGCAGCTTATGGCAGGGGACTGAAGCTTTCTTT. The encoded protein is CASSLWQGTEAFF.

A word on this clonotype: Its ends do not fully match the called genes, so a read error is possible. Here the CDR3 DNA reads TGCACCAGCAGCCAAGACCCTAGCGGGAGAACAGATACGCAGTATTTT. As protein: CTSSQDPSGRTDTQYF. The V call is TRBV4-3, the J call TRBJ2-3; 10 bases are shared with TRBD2. Germline values: CDR1 LGHNA, CDR2 YSLEER. The CDR3 runs to 16 residues.

This sequence joins TRBV28 and TRBJ2-6; maybe TRBD2 (5 bases). Looked up from germline, CDR1 is MDHEN and CDR2 is SYDVKM. V lost 6 bases, J lost 0 bases, and 15 bases lay in between. The CDR3 totals 17 residues. CDR3 nucleotides: TGTGCCAGCAGCCCGGGAAGGGTTGGCTCTGGGGCCAACGTCCTGACTTTC. It yields the protein CASSPGRVGSGANVLTF.

Details on this clonotype: Lacking the conserved final phenylalanine or tryptophan, this CDR3 likely reflects a read error. The chain uses TRBV20-1 and TRBJ1-4; 9 bases align to TRBD1. The length of the CDR3 is 14 residues. From germline, CDR1 is DFQATT and CDR2 SNEGSKA (reference sequence). The V segment lost 6 bases and the J segment 8 bases; nucleotides outside the gene matches: 10. Here the CDR3 DNA reads TGCAGTGCCCAAACAGGGGGCTACGAAGAAAAACTGTTTTCT. Its translation is CSAQTGGYEEKLFS.